These T cell receptor beta chains were read from a single sample in a study of blood T cell repertoires in COVID-19. Method: immunoSEQ multiplex PCR; TCRdb's copy keeps in-frame clones and lacks some. The profile shows more than 200,000 clones, approximately 90% of them singletons. Sequenced: peripheral blood. These receptors were collected from a man aged 18 to 29 with active or convalescent COVID-19. Both conserved end residues are part of each CDR3. A D gene is named only where the DNA matches it firmly. Clone size is not always given. Where it is, it says once, few, many or a class for expanded clones.

D,size,J,V,CDR3,DNA
TRBD2,.,TRBJ2-2,TRBV9,CASSPSGRPNTGELFF,TGTGCCAGCAGCCCTAGCGGGAGGCCGAACACCGGGGAGCTGTTTTTT
.,.,TRBJ2-1,TRBV9,CASSVVSSEQFF,TGTGCCAGCAGCGTAGTTAGCAGTGAGCAGTTCTTC
.,.,TRBJ2-3,TRBV9,CASSPYGGKTDTQYF,TGTGCCAGCAGCCCCTACGGCGGGAAGACAGATACGCAGTATTTT
TRBD1,.,TRBJ1-1,TRBV19,CASSPTGGGTEAFF,TGTGCCAGTAGCCCGACAGGGGGCGGCACTGAAGCTTTCTTT
.,.,TRBJ2-7,TRBV7-9,CASSLNSQVHYEQYF,TGTGCCAGCAGCTTAAACAGTCAAGTTCACTACGAGCAGTACTTC
TRBD1,.,TRBJ2-7,TRBV4-3,CASSQATTGDYEQYF,TGCGCCAGCAGCCAGGCCACCACAGGGGACTACGAGCAGTACTTC
.,once,TRBJ1-2,TRBV6-5,CASSYREQYGYTF,TGTGCCAGCAGTTACCGGGAACAATATGGCTACACCTTC
.,.,TRBJ2-2,TRBV6-2/TRBV6-3,CASSLQGKGDTGELFF,TGTGCCAGCAGTTTACAGGGCAAGGGGGACACCGGGGAGCTGTTTTTT
TRBD2,.,TRBJ2-1,TRBV19,CASSTRLAGGLNEQFF,TGTGCCAGTAGTACCCGACTAGCGGGAGGGTTGAATGAGCAGTTCTTC
TRBD2,.,TRBJ2-1,TRBV5-1,CASSLFVSGGNEQFF,TGCGCCAGCAGCTTGTTCGTTTCGGGAGGGAATGAGCAGTTCTTC
TRBD1,.,TRBJ2-1,TRBV5-1,CASSLTGDYNEQFF,TGCGCCAGCAGCTTGACAGGGGACTACAATGAGCAGTTCTTC
.,.,TRBJ2-7,TRBV19,CASSIRESSYEQYF,TGTGCCAGTAGTATTCGTGAGAGCTCCTACGAGCAGTACTTC
TRBD1,.,TRBJ1-4,TRBV6-5,CASSPSGTGGEKLFF,TGTGCCAGCAGTCCATCGGGGACAGGGGGCGAAAAACTGTTTTTT
.,few,TRBJ1-2,TRBV5-1,CASSDTGGYTF,TGCGCCAGCAGCGACACAGGTGGCTACACCTTC
.,.,TRBJ2-1,TRBV4-3,CASSLQDASSLYHEQFF,TGCGCCAGCAGCCTACAGGACGCCTCATCCTTGTATCATGAGCAGTTCTTC
TRBD1,.,TRBJ1-1,TRBV29-1,CSSWTGTTEAFF,TGCAGCTCTTGGACAGGGACCACTGAAGCTTTCTTT